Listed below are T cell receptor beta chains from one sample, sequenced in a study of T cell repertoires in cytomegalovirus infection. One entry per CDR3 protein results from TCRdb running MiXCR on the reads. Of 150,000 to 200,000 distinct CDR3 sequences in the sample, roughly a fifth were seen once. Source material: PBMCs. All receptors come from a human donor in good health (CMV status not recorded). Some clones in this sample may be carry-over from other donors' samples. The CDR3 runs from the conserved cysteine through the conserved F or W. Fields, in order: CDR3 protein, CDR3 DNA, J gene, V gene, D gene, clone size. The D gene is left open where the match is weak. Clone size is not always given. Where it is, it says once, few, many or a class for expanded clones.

CASSLAQGVRTEAFF	TGTGCCAGCAGCTTAGCGCAGGGAGTACGCACTGAAGCTTTCTTT	TRBJ1-1	TRBV7-6	.	many
CSARDPGTITEAFF	TGCAGTGCTAGAGACCCCGGGACCATCACTGAAGCTTTCTTT	TRBJ1-1	TRBV20-1	.	.
CASSLNWQGQNEKLFF	TGTGCCAGCAGCTTAAACTGGCAGGGGCAGAATGAAAAACTGTTTTTT	TRBJ1-4	TRBV7-8	.	few
CASSLGAGASSGNTIYF	TGCGCCAGCAGCTTGGGGGCAGGGGCCAGCTCTGGAAACACCATATATTTT	TRBJ1-3	TRBV5-1	.	.
CASTGVSYNEQFF	TGTGCCAGCACGGGAGTCTCCTACAATGAGCAGTTCTTC	TRBJ2-1	TRBV6-6	.	many
CASSLGDSQQPQHF	TGTGCCAGCAGTTTGGGGGACAGCCAACAGCCCCAGCATTTT	TRBJ1-5	TRBV12-3/TRBV12-4	TRBD1	many
CASSLDGYGYTF	TGTGCCAGCAGCTTAGACGGCTATGGCTACACCTTC	TRBJ1-2	TRBV7-2	.	.
CASRLPGQGATGELFF	TGTGCCAGCAGACTTCCGGGACAGGGTGCGACCGGGGAGCTGTTTTTT	TRBJ2-2	TRBV28	TRBD1	few
CSATLAGSYYEQYF	TGCAGTGCTACACTAGCGGGTTCTTACTACGAGCAGTACTTC	TRBJ2-7	TRBV20-1	TRBD2	.
CASSLAQIEGDEQFF	TGTGCCAGCAGCTTAGCGCAGATAGAAGGTGATGAGCAGTTCTTC	TRBJ2-1	TRBV7-2	.	many
CASNSGGTSGKETQYF	TGTGCCAGCAATTCCGGGGGGACTAGCGGAAAAGAGACCCAGTACTTC	TRBJ2-5	TRBV9	TRBD2	.
CASSSNSPLHF	TGTGCCAGCAGTTCAAATTCACCCCTCCACTTT	TRBJ1-6	TRBV6-6	.	many
CASSARQGAGDTEAFF	TGTGCCAGTAGTGCACGACAGGGGGCGGGGGACACTGAAGCTTTCTTT	TRBJ1-1	TRBV19	TRBD1	.
CASSTWGGNYGYTF	TGTGCCAGCAGCACCTGGGGGGGGAACTATGGCTACACCTTC	TRBJ1-2	TRBV12-3/TRBV12-4	.	many
CASRASMNTEAFF	TGTGCCAGCAGGGCCTCCATGAACACTGAAGCTTTCTTT	TRBJ1-1	TRBV7-3	.	.
CASRAETSGSYEQYF	TGTGCCAGCAGGGCTGAGACTAGCGGCTCCTACGAGCAGTACTTC	TRBJ2-7	TRBV7-9	TRBD2	few
CASSSAYYNEQFF	TGTGCCAGTAGTAGTGCTTACTACAATGAGCAGTTCTTC	TRBJ2-1	TRBV19	.	.
CSARTGLHNTGELFF	TGCAGTGCCAGAACGGGACTCCATAACACCGGGGAGCTGTTTTTT	TRBJ2-2	TRBV20-1	.	.
CASSPDRVSCYTF	TGTGCCAGCAGCCCGGACAGGGTGAGCTGCTACACCTTC	TRBJ1-2	TRBV6-1	TRBD1	.
CASSPTSGGGMGNTGELFF	TGCGCCAGCAGCCCCACTTCCGGCGGGGGGATGGGGAACACCGGGGAGCTGTTTTTT	TRBJ2-2	TRBV4-3	TRBD2	few
CASSLKVWDRGGFTGANVLTF	TGTGCCAGCAGTTTAAAGGTTTGGGACAGGGGAGGATTTACTGGGGCCAACGTCCTGACTTTC	TRBJ2-6	TRBV27	TRBD1	few
CASSPRRGTGAYEQYF	TGTGCCAGCAGTCCCCGCAGAGGGACAGGGGCCTACGAGCAGTACTTC	TRBJ2-7	TRBV6-2/TRBV6-3	TRBD1	few
CASSPAMNTEAFF	TGTGCCAGCAGCCCCGCTATGAACACTGAAGCTTTCTTT	TRBJ1-1	TRBV7-3	.	many
CASSFDRGGHNEQFF	TGTGCCAGCAGCTTTGACAGGGGGGGCCACAATGAGCAGTTCTTC	TRBJ2-1	TRBV7-3	TRBD1	.
CASSLSRGYNEQFF	TGTGCCAGCAGTCTCTCCAGGGGTTACAATGAGCAGTTCTTC	TRBJ2-1	TRBV6-5	.	many
CASSSRTSTDTQYF	TGTGCCAGCAGCTCCAGGACTAGCACAGATACGCAGTATTTT	TRBJ2-3	TRBV7-2	.	.
CASSPGQANTGELFF	TGTGCCAGCTCACCAGGACAGGCGAACACCGGGGAGCTGTTTTTT	TRBJ2-2	TRBV18	TRBD1	few
CASSQVDRDNSPLHF	TGCGCCAGCAGCCAAGTAGACAGGGACAATTCACCCCTCCACTTT	TRBJ1-6	TRBV4-1	TRBD1	.
CASGSVAGGYNEQFF	TGTGCCAGTGGCTCCGTGGCGGGAGGCTACAATGAGCAGTTCTTC	TRBJ2-1	TRBV19	TRBD2	.
CASSRNYRDYNEQFF	TGTGCCAGCAGCCGTAACTACAGGGACTACAATGAGCAGTTCTTC	TRBJ2-1	TRBV7-2	.	few
CASSLGPGGEQFF	TGTGCCAGCAGCTTGGGACCCGGTGGTGAGCAGTTCTTC	TRBJ2-1	TRBV7-3	.	many
CASSSDRDTDTQYF	TGTGCCAGCAGTTCGGACAGGGACACAGATACGCAGTATTTT	TRBJ2-3	TRBV28	TRBD1	.
CASSSRSLEFDTQYF	TGTGCCAGCAGCTCACGGTCCCTAGAATTCGATACGCAGTATTTT	TRBJ2-3	TRBV7-3	.	many
CASSFSLGQTFYNDQFF	TGCGCCAGCAGTTTTAGTTTGGGGCAGACGTTCTACAATGATCAGTTCTTC	TRBJ2-1	TRBV5-1	.	.
CASSSRTGTYEQYF	TGTGCCAGCAGCTCCCGGACGGGGACCTACGAGCAGTACTTC	TRBJ2-7	TRBV7-2	.	many
CASSLGQSSGANVLTF	TGCGCCAGCAGCCTCGGGCAAAGCTCTGGGGCCAACGTCCTGACTTTC	TRBJ2-6	TRBV4-1	.	.
CASSLVGDVQETQYF	TGCGCCAGCAGCTTGGTAGGGGACGTCCAAGAGACCCAGTACTTC	TRBJ2-5	TRBV5-1	.	.
CSATPGLATYEQYF	TGCAGTGCGACACCGGGACTAGCGACCTACGAGCAGTACTTC	TRBJ2-7	TRBV20-1	TRBD2	.
CASSPDTQYF	TGTGCCAGCTCACCTGATACGCAGTATTTT	TRBJ2-3	TRBV18	.	many
CASSFWGYSYNEQFF	TGTGCCAGCAGTTTTTGGGGGTACTCCTACAATGAGCAGTTCTTC	TRBJ2-1	TRBV12-3/TRBV12-4	.	.
CASSLREATLNTEAFF	TGTGCCAGCAGCCTCCGGGAGGCTACTCTGAACACTGAAGCTTTCTTT	TRBJ1-1	TRBV7-9	.	many
CATSDASGRGGNEQFF	TGTGCCACCAGTGATGCATCCGGGCGAGGGGGCAATGAGCAGTTCTTC	TRBJ2-1	TRBV24-1	.	.
CASSLEGEKLFF	TGTGCCAGCAGCTTAGAAGGCGAAAAACTGTTTTTT	TRBJ1-4	TRBV7-9	.	.
CASSDSGQPNTEAFF	TGTGCCAGCAGTGATTCAGGGCAGCCGAACACTGAAGCTTTCTTT	TRBJ1-1	TRBV6-1	.	many
CASSLGPLRGSSYEQYF	TGTGCCAGCAGCCTAGGCCCCTTGCGGGGGAGCTCCTACGAGCAGTACTTC	TRBJ2-7	TRBV28	TRBD2	few
CASSLGDRVEETQYF	TGTGCCAGCAGCTTAGGGGACAGGGTAGAAGAGACCCAGTACTTC	TRBJ2-5	TRBV7-9	TRBD1	.
CASRPRGEPSSYNEQFF	TGTGCCAGCAGGCCAAGAGGGGAGCCGAGCTCCTACAATGAGCAGTTCTTC	TRBJ2-1	TRBV6-6	.	many
CASSPTGEMNTEAFF	TGTGCCAGCAGCCCGACAGGGGAGATGAACACTGAAGCTTTCTTT	TRBJ1-1	TRBV14	TRBD1	.
CSALDRGVEGNTIYF	TGCAGTGCTCTGGACAGGGGTGTGGAGGGAAACACCATATATTTT	TRBJ1-3	TRBV20-1	TRBD1	.
CASSYSGVTGANVLTF	TGTGCCAGCAGTTACTCTGGGGTCACTGGGGCCAACGTCCTGACTTTC	TRBJ2-6	TRBV6-5	.	.
CATSREGLRQETQYF	TGTGCCACCAGCAGAGAGGGTTTGAGACAAGAGACCCAGTACTTC	TRBJ2-5	TRBV15	.	.
CASSLGRGNPEAFF	TGTGCCAGCAGCTTGGGCAGGGGTAACCCTGAAGCTTTCTTT	TRBJ1-1	TRBV7-9	.	few
CSAIDRGQVETQYF	TGCAGTGCTATCGACAGGGGGCAAGTAGAGACCCAGTACTTC	TRBJ2-5	TRBV20-1	TRBD1	.